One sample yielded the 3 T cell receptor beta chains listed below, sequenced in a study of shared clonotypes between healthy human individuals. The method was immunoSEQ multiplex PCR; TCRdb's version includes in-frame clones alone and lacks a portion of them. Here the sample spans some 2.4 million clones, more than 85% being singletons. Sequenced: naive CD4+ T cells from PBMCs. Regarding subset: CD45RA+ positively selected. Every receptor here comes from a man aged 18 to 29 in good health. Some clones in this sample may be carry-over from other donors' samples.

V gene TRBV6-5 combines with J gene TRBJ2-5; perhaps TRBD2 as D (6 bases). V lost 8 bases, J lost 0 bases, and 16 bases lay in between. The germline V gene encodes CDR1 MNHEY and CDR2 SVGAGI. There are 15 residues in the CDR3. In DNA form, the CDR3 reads TGTGCCAGCCTAAAGAGAGGGAGGTACCAAGAGACCCAGTACTTC. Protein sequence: CASLKRGRYQETQYF.

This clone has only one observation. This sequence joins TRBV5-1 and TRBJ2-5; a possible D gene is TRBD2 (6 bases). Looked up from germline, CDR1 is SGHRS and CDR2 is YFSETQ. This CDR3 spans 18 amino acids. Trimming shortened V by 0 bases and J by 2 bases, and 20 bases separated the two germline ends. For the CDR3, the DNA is TGCGCCAGCAGCTTGGTGGCGGGGTCCCCGGGGTTTCAAGAGACCCAGTACTTC. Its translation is CASSLVAGSPGFQETQYF.

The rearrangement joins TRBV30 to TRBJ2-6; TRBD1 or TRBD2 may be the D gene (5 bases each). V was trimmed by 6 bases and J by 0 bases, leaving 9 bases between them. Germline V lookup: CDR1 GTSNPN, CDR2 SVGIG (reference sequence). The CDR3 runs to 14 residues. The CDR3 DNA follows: TGTGCCTGCAGAGGGGCCTCTGGGGCCAACGTCCTGACTTTC. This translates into CACRGASGANVLTF.